This T cell receptor beta chain was recorded in a study of blood T cell repertoires in COVID-19. Clones were read by immunoSEQ multiplex PCR, and TCRdb kept only the in-frame ones, dropping some. The table has hundreds of thousands of clones, roughly 80% seen once; the top ten hold more than 4.5%. V lost 2 bases and J 4 bases, leaving 14 bases between the germline ends. In germline, CDR1 is SEHNR, CDR2 FQNEAQ (reference sequence). This CDR3 contains 15 residues. This sequence was found in a woman aged 50 to 60 who had been exposed to COVID-19. Sequencing was done on a sample of PBMCs or T cells enriched from blood (not recorded which). The rearrangement uses TRBV7-9 and TRBJ1-1; D remains unclear. CDR3 coding DNA: TGTGCCAGCAGCTTAACCCCAAACCCCAGCACTGAAGCTTTCTTT. As protein: CASSLTPNPSTEAFF.